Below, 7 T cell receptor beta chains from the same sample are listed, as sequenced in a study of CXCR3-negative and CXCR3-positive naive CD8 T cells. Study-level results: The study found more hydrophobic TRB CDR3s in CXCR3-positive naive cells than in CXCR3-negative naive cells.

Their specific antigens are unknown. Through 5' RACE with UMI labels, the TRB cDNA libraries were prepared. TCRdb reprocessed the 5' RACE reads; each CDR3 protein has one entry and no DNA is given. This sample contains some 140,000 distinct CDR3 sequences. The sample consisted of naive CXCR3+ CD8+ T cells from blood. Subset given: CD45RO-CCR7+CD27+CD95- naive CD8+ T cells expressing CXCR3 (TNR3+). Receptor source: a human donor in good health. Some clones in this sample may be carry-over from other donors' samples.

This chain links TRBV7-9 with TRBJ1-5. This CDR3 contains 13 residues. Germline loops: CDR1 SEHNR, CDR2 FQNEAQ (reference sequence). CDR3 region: CASSPRRRLEKHF.

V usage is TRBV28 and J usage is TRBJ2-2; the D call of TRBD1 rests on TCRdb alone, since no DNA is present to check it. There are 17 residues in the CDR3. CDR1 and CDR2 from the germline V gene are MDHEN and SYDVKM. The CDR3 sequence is CASSSPSDRGWTGELFF. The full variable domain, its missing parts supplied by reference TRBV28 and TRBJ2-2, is DVKVTQSSRYLVKRTGEKVFLECVQDMDHENMFWYRQDPGLGLRLIYFSYDVKMKEKGDIPEGYSVSREKKERFSLILESASTNQTSMYLCASSSPSDRGWTGELFFGEGSRLTVL.

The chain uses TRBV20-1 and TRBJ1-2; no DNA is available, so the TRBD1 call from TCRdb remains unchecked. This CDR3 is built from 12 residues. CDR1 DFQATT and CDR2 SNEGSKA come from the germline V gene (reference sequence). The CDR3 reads CSAPQGNYGYTF.

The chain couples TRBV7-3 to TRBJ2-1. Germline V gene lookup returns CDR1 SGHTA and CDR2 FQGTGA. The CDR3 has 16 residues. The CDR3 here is CASSSPTESSYNEQFF.

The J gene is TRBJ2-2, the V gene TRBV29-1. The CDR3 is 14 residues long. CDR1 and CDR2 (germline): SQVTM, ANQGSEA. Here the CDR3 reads CSVEAAANTGELFF.

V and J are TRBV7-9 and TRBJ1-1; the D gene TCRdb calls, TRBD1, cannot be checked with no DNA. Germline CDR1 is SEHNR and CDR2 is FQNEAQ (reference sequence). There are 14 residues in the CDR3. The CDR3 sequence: CASSSTGTGTEAFF.

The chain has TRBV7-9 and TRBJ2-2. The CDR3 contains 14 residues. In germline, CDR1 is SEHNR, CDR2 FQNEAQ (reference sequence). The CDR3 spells CASSPDGSPGELFF.